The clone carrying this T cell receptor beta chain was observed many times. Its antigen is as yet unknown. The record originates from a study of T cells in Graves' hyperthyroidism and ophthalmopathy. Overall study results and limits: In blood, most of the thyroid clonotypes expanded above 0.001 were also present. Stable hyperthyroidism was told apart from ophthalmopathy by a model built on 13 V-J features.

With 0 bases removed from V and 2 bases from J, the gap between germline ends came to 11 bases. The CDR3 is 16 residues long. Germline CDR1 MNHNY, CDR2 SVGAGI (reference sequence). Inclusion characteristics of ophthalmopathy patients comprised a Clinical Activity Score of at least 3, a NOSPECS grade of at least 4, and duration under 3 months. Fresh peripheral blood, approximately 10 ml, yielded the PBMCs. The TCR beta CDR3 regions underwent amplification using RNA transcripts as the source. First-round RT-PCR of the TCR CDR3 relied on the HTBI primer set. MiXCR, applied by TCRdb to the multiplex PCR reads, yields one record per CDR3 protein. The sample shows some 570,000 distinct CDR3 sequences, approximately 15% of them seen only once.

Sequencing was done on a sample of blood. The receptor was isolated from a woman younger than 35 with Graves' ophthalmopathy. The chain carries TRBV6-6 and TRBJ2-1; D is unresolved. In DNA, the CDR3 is TGTGCCAGCAGTTACTCGCTGCTCCCACCCTACAATGAGCAGTTCTTC. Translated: CASSYSLLPPYNEQFF.